This TCR beta chain was documented in a study of blood T cells in healthy people across ages. A second PCR, run for roughly 7 to 12 cycles, used a sample-barcoded 5' primer plus a J-beta primer mix. One entry per CDR3 protein, called by TCRdb with MiXCR from the 5' RACE reads. The sample shows approximately 1,700,000 distinct CDR3 sequences, approximately 40% of them seen only once. The V gene end was trimmed by 7 bases and the J gene end by 5 bases; junction bases not matched to a gene: 10. The CDR3 length is 14 residues. Germline V gene data show CDR1 as SGHAT and CDR2 as FQNNGV. Isolating PBMCs gave at least 6.5 million of these cells per sample.

J is TRBJ1-1 and V is TRBV11-2; 7 nucleotides line up with TRBD1. Sequencing input: blood. The sequence was collected from a human donor in good health. DNA of the CDR3: TGTGCCAGCACCCGAACAGGGGAACGGACTGAAGCTTTCTTT. Translating it yields CASTRTGERTEAFF.